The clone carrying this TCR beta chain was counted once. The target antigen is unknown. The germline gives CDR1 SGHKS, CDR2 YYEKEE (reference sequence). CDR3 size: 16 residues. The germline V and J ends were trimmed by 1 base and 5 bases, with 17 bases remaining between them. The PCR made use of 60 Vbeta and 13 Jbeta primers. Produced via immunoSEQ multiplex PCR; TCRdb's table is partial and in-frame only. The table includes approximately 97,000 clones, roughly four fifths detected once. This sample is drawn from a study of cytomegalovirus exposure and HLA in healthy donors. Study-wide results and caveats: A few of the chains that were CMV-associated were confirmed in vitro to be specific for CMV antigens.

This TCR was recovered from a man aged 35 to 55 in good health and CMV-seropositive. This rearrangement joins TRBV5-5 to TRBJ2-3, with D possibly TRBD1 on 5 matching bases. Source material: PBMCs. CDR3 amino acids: CASSLQGTRIGDTQYF. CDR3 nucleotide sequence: TGTGCCAGCAGCTTGCAGGGAACCCGAATCGGAGATACGCAGTATTTT.